The 20 T cell receptor beta chains listed next were all sequenced from one sample in a study of shared clonotypes between healthy human individuals. Profiling relied on immunoSEQ multiplex PCR, and the TCRdb table lists in-frame clones only, not all of them. Among about 2.1 million clones, more than 85% were seen once, and the ten largest hold 1.5% to 2%. Naive CD8 cells comprised CD45RO-negative, CCR7-positively selected cells, excluding terminally differentiated effector memory CD45RA+ cells. The sample comprised naive CD8+ T cells from PBMCs. The receptors derive from a man between 18 and 35 years old in good health. Some clones in this sample may be carry-over from other donors' samples.

This chain connects TRBV2 to TRBJ2-7; tentatively, D is TRBD2 (6 bases). CDR1 SNHLY and CDR2 FYNNEI come from the germline V gene. V was clipped by 4 bases and J by 0 bases, with 13 bases between them. This CDR3 is built from 15 residues. The CDR3 is CASSGFGTDSYEQYF. CDR3 DNA sequence: TGTGCCAGCAGTGGTTTCGGGACTGACTCCTACGAGCAGTACTTC.

The chain combines TRBV7-9 with TRBJ2-2; TRBD1 agrees at 7 bases. The germline V gene encodes CDR1 SEHNR and CDR2 FQNEAQ (reference sequence). The junction had 9 bases not matched to a gene; V was cut back by 4 bases and J by 1 base. This CDR3 contains 17 residues. The CDR3 here is CASSSNTGDLNTGELFF. In DNA, the CDR3 is TGTGCCAGCAGCTCCAATACAGGGGATTTGAACACCGGGGAGCTGTTTTTT.

V gene TRBV28 combines with J gene TRBJ2-3; the match to TRBD1 covers 8 bases. The CDR3 has 15 residues. Germline assignment: CDR1 MDHEN and CDR2 SYDVKM. J lost 4 bases, V lost 5 bases, and 8 bases had no gene match. DNA of the CDR3: TGTGCCAGCAGTGCCTACAGGGGGGCTTCAGATACGCAGTATTTT. It codes for CASSAYRGASDTQYF.

This sequence joins TRBV19 and TRBJ2-3; TRBD2 agrees at 9 bases. V trimming: 5 bases; J trimming: 1 base; junction bases outside the gene matches: 7. This CDR3 is 16 amino acids long. Germline-derived CDR1 and CDR2 are LNHDA and SQIVND (reference sequence). In nucleotides, the CDR3 is TGTGCCAGTAGTCCAGCGGGAGGCTGGGGCACAGATACGCAGTATTTT. It encodes CASSPAGGWGTDTQYF.

This chain uses TRBV9 with TRBJ1-1; a possible D gene is TRBD1 (5 bases). V was pared by 3 bases and J by 3 bases, with 27 bases between. The CDR3 is 19 amino acids. Germline V gene lookup returns CDR1 SGDLS and CDR2 YYNGEE. The CDR3 DNA follows: TGTGCCAGCAGCGAGCCGAGTAGGGGAGAACTTGGAGGGGACACTGAAGCTTTCTTT. Translation gives CASSEPSRGELGGDTEAFF. Variable domain in full (rest from reference TRBV9 and TRBJ1-1): DSGVTQTPKHLITATGQRVTLRCSPRSGDLSVYWYQQSLDQGLQFLIQYYNGEERAKGNILERFSAQQFPDLHSELNLSSLELGDSALYFCASSEPSRGELGGDTEAFFGQGTRLTVV.

This chain's CDR3 is CASRTWTENYGYTF. CDR3 nucleotides: TGTGCCAGCCGTACTTGGACAGAAAACTATGGCTACACCTTC. The chain has TRBV27 and TRBJ1-2, with D perhaps TRBD1 (6 bases). This CDR3 comprises 14 residues. Germline CDR1 is MNHEY and CDR2 is SMNVEV (reference sequence). Deletions cut 8 bases from V and 2 bases from J, with 15 bases between.

The genes are TRBV10-3 and TRBJ2-1, with D uncertain. The CDR3 is 17 residues long. Trimming took off 4 bases at V and 1 base at J, with 17 bases between the two ends. Per germline, CDR1 ENHRY and CDR2 SYGVKD. The CDR3 DNA reads as TGTGCCATCAGTGGGAAAACTCACCTTCATTCCTACAATGAGCAGTTCTTC. Translated: CAISGKTHLHSYNEQFF.

The chain combines TRBV14 with TRBJ2-1, with TRBD2 as a possible D gene (6 bases). CDR3 size: 15 residues. V lost 0 bases and J 6 bases, leaving 12 bases between the germline ends. Germline-derived CDR1 and CDR2 are SGHDN and FVKESK. The CDR3 here is CASSQDRLVSNEQFF. The CDR3 DNA reads TGTGCCAGCAGCCAAGATAGACTAGTTTCCAATGAGCAGTTCTTC.

The rearrangement uses TRBV6-6 and TRBJ2-7; 7 nucleotides agree with TRBD1. V lost 6 bases and J lost 0; bases outside the gene matches: 8. The germline V gene has CDR1 MNHNY and CDR2 SVGAGI (reference sequence). This CDR3 contains 15 residues. This CDR3 reads CASSPGQANSYEQYF. The CDR3 coding sequence is TGTGCCAGCAGCCCCGGACAGGCAAACTCCTACGAGCAGTACTTC.

This chain joins TRBV7-9 and TRBJ2-1, with 10 bases that match TRBD2. Germline CDR1 and CDR2: SEHNR and FQNEAQ (reference sequence). The CDR3 totals 16 residues. The V and J ends lost 4 bases and 5 bases, in that order; junction bases with no gene match: 8. The CDR3 here is CASSSLKREGHNEQFF. CDR3 bases: TGTGCCAGCAGCTCTCTAAAGCGGGAGGGCCACAATGAGCAGTTCTTC.

The chain uses TRBV14 and TRBJ2-5, with D unresolved. Per the germline V gene, CDR1 is SGHDN and CDR2 is FVKESK. The V and J ends lost 3 bases and 1 base respectively, with 12 bases between them. CDR3 size: 15 residues. CDR3 sequence: CASSQFTVVQETQYF. CDR3 nucleotides: TGTGCCAGCAGCCAGTTTACAGTCGTCCAAGAGACCCAGTACTTC.

The J gene is TRBJ1-2, the V gene TRBV25-1, with D uncertain. There are 12 residues in the CDR3. V was pared by 1 base and J by 8 bases, with 8 bases between. Germline CDR1 and CDR2: MGHDK and SYGVNS. This CDR3 is CASSEFREGYTF. CDR3 sequence (DNA): TGTGCCAGCAGTGAATTTAGGGAAGGCTACACCTTC.

The rearrangement links TRBV4-3 to TRBJ2-3; D may be TRBD2 (5 bases). The V and J ends lost 3 bases and 6 bases respectively, with 16 bases between them. The length of the CDR3 is 15 residues. Germline V gene sequence: CDR1 LGHNA, CDR2 YSLEER. The DNA of the CDR3 is TGCGCCAGCAGCCAGGGTGTGAGGGTTAGGGATACGCAGTATTTT. Encoded protein: CASSQGVRVRDTQYF.

The chain links TRBV5-1 to TRBJ2-6; TRBD2 matches at 9 bases. This CDR3 has 16 residues. Looked up from germline, CDR1 is SGHRS and CDR2 is YFSETQ. V was clipped by 4 bases and J by 2 bases; unmatched bases: 4. DNA for the CDR3: TGCGCCAGCAGCGTCTTAGCGGGAGCTGGGGCCAACGTCCTGACTTTC. Translating it yields CASSVLAGAGANVLTF.

The chain carries TRBV19 and TRBJ1-1; a weak D match, TRBD1 (6 bases). The CDR3 totals 15 residues. Germline CDR1 LNHDA, CDR2 SQIVND (reference sequence). Trimming stripped 3 bases from V and 3 bases from J, with 14 bases between. This CDR3 reads CASSMRDTHDTEAFF. In DNA, the CDR3 is TGTGCCAGTAGTATGAGGGACACCCACGACACTGAAGCTTTCTTT.

Notes on this clone: Other DNA variants within this sample encode the same CDR3. The V call is TRBV10-3, the J call TRBJ2-7, with D possibly matching TRBD1 (5 bases). The germline gives CDR1 ENHRY, CDR2 SYGVKD. The CDR3 is made up of 13 amino acids. V was pared by 3 bases and J by 0 bases, with 6 bases between. CDR3 DNA: TGTGCCATCAGTGATCAGGGCTCCTACGAGCAGTACTTC. Translated, it gives CAISDQGSYEQYF.

The genes are TRBV2 and TRBJ2-7, with TRBD2 identical over 10 bases. In germline, CDR1 is SNHLY, CDR2 FYNNEI. J was trimmed by 2 bases and V by 4 bases; bases with no gene match: 5. The length of the CDR3 is 15 residues. CDR3 sequence reads: CASSAALAGAYEQYF. The CDR3 nucleotides read TGTGCCAGCAGTGCCGCCCTAGCGGGGGCCTACGAGCAGTACTTC.

This clone came up a few times. This chain joins TRBV7-9 and TRBJ1-2; no firm D call. The CDR3 spans 15 residues. V was pared by 1 base and J by 2 bases, with 11 bases between. Germline V gene data show CDR1 as SEHNR and CDR2 as FQNEAQ (reference sequence). The chain's CDR3 is CASSLGNSANYGYTF. In nucleotides, the CDR3 is TGTGCCAGCAGCTTAGGAAACAGTGCCAACTATGGCTACACCTTC.

The chain couples TRBV28 to TRBJ1-3, with TRBD1 matching over 9 bases. This CDR3 contains 16 residues. Germline CDR1 and CDR2: MDHEN and SYDVKM. V shed 4 bases, J shed 2 bases, and the junction held 6 bases outside the gene matches. The CDR3 DNA is TGTGCCAGCAGTTCTCGGACAGGGGAAGCTGGAAACACCATATATTTT. Its protein product is CASSSRTGEAGNTIYF.

This chain uses TRBV11-2 with TRBJ2-1, with a weak D call TRBD1 (6 bases). Germline V CDR1 and CDR2: SGHAT, FQNNGV. V was clipped by 0 bases and J by 0 bases, with 12 bases between them. The CDR3 is 17 residues long. CDR3 sequence: CASSLEVWDNSYNEQFF. CDR3 bases: TGTGCCAGCAGCTTAGAGGTGTGGGACAACTCCTACAATGAGCAGTTCTTC.